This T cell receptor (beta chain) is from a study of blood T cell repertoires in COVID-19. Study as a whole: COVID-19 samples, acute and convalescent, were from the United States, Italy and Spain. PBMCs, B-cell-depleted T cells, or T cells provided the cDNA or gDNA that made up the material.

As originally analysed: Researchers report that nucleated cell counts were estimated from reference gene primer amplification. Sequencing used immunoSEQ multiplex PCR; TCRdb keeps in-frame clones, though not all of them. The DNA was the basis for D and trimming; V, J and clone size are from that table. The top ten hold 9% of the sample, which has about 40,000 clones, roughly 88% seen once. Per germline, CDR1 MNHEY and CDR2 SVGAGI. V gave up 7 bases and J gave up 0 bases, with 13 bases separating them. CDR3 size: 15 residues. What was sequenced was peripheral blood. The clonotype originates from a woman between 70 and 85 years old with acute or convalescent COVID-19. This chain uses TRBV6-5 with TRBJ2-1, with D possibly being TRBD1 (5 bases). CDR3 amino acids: CASTSPGSSYNEQFF. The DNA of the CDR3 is TGTGCCAGCACCTCACCAGGGTCCTCCTACAATGAGCAGTTCTTC.